This passage covers 24 T cell receptor beta chains from one sample sequenced in a study of cytomegalovirus exposure and HLA in healthy donors. PCR primers comprised 60 Vbeta and 13 Jbeta primers. TCRdb's table, derived via immunoSEQ multiplex PCR, lists solely in-frame clones and lacks some. The profile shows about 160,000 clones, roughly four fifths of them singletons. What was sequenced was PBMCs. The receptors were gathered from a woman in her thirties or forties in good health and CMV-seronegative.

This chain joins TRBV28 and TRBJ1-2; no reliable D call. CDR1 and CDR2 from the germline V gene are MDHEN and SYDVKM. This CDR3 has 14 residues. V lost 3 bases to trimming and J lost 0 bases, with 8 bases between them. CDR3 loop: CASSLQVSNYGYTF. DNA for the CDR3: TGTGCCAGCAGTTTGCAGGTTTCTAACTATGGCTACACCTTC.

By share, this clone ranks as medium-sized. The chain recombines TRBV6-6 with TRBJ1-1, with D unclear. V lost 0 bases and J lost 8, with 7 bases in between. Germline loops: CDR1 MNHNY, CDR2 SVGAGI (reference sequence). The CDR3 runs to 12 residues. The CDR3 coding sequence is TGTGCCAGCAGTTACTCGACACTGGAAGCTTTCTTT. Translated, it gives CASSYSTLEAFF.

In the case of this clone: At the DNA level, this CDR3 is encoded by other sequences in the same sample as well. This chain links TRBV5-1 with TRBJ1-5; 8 positions agree with TRBD1. CDR1 is SGHRS, CDR2 YFSETQ, per germline. The CDR3 runs to 15 residues. The V gene end was trimmed by 1 base and the J gene end by 2 bases; junction bases not matched to a gene: 2. The CDR3: CASSLTGGGNQPQHF. DNA for the CDR3: TGCGCCAGCAGCTTGACAGGGGGTGGCAATCAGCCCCAGCATTTT.

The gene calls are TRBV6-1 and TRBJ1-2, with no clear D. Between the trimmed V and J ends, which lost 3 bases and 8 bases, there was a span of 13 bases. CDR1 is MNHNS, CDR2 SASEGT, per germline. The CDR3 is 13 amino acids. The CDR3 loop reads CASSDFERRGYTF. CDR3 coding DNA: TGTGCCAGCAGTGACTTCGAACGTCGGGGCTACACCTTC.

The V and J genes are TRBV2 and TRBJ2-2; no clear D gene. The CDR3 runs 13 residues. The germline CDR1 and CDR2 sequences are SNHLY and FYNNEI. V gave up 8 bases and J gave up 7 bases, with 14 bases separating them. Here the CDR3 reads CASRLHKDGELFF. CDR3 coding DNA: TGTGCCAGCCGACTCCACAAAGACGGGGAGCTGTTTTTT.

A few counts support this clone. The CDR3 reads CASSQDSNQPQHF. For the CDR3, the DNA is TGTGCCAGCAGCCAGGACAGTAATCAGCCCCAGCATTTT. This chain connects TRBV7-9 to TRBJ1-5; D is perhaps TRBD1 (6 bases). From germline, CDR1 is SEHNR and CDR2 FQNEAQ (reference sequence). The CDR3 length is 13 residues. Trimming cost V 5 bases and J 4 bases, with 9 bases left between them.

The genes are TRBV6-5 and TRBJ1-2; TRBD1 aligns across 8 bases. CDR1 and CDR2 (germline): MNHEY, SVGAGI. The CDR3 loop spans 14 amino acids. V shed 8 bases, J shed 4 bases, and the junction held 9 bases outside the gene matches. The CDR3 DNA sequence: TGTGCCAGCCAGCCCAGGGGGCGGACCTATGGCTACACCTTC. Translation: CASQPRGRTYGYTF.

The V gene is TRBV6-5, the J gene TRBJ2-3; 8 positions match TRBD2. Germline assignment: CDR1 MNHEY and CDR2 SVGAGI. The CDR3 loop spans 16 amino acids. Trimming took 4 bases from V and 0 from J; bases not matched to a gene: 6. CDR3 protein: CASSSLAGSSTDTQYF. In DNA, the CDR3 is TGTGCCAGCAGTTCATTAGCGGGGTCTAGCACAGATACGCAGTATTTT.

Points on this clone: Distinct nucleotide sequences in the sample also encode this CDR3. This chain connects TRBV18 to TRBJ2-2; 9 bases align to TRBD1. The V segment lost 3 bases and the J segment 2 bases; nucleotides outside the gene matches: 1. CDR3 length: 15 amino acids. CDR1 and CDR2 from the germline V gene are KGHSH and LQKENI. The CDR3 DNA is TGTGCCAGCTCACCGGGACAGGGCAACACCGGGGAGCTGTTTTTT. Translating gives CASSPGQGNTGELFF.

This clone came up once. The J gene is TRBJ2-7, the V gene TRBV7-9, with 11 bases identical to TRBD2. Germline trimming cut 5 bases from V and 3 bases from J; bases unmatched to any gene: 6. This CDR3 contains 15 residues. In germline, CDR1 is SEHNR, CDR2 FQNEAQ (reference sequence). CDR3 DNA: TGTGCCAGCAGCCCCCTGACTAGCGGGGACTACGAGCAGTACTTC. This gives the protein CASSPLTSGDYEQYF.

The V gene is TRBV5-1, the J gene TRBJ1-4; TRBD1 matches 8 bases. V shed 4 bases, J shed 7 bases, and the junction held 6 bases outside the gene matches. Per the germline V gene, CDR1 is SGHRS and CDR2 is YFSETQ. The CDR3 is made up of 14 amino acids. The CDR3 DNA is TGCGCCAGCAGCCCAGGGGGCCTACGTGAAAAACTGTTTTTT. Translating gives CASSPGGLREKLFF. Filled out from reference TRBV5-1 and TRBJ1-4, the complete variable domain reads KAGVTQTPRYLIKTRGQQVTLSCSPISGHRSVSWYQQTPGQGLQFLFEYFSETQRNKGNFPGRFSGRQFSNSRSEMNVSTLELGDSALYLCASSPGGLREKLFFGSGTQLSVL.

V usage is TRBV5-1 and J usage is TRBJ2-5; 12 bases align to TRBD2. This CDR3 region has 13 residues. J lost 3 bases, V lost 7 bases, and 1 base had no gene match. Germline V lookup: CDR1 SGHRS, CDR2 YFSETQ. The CDR3 loop reads CASASGGEETQYF. The CDR3 coding sequence is TGCGCCAGCGCTAGCGGGGGGGAAGAGACCCAGTACTTC.

The chain has TRBV6-1 and TRBJ2-5; the D is unclear. V was shortened by 5 bases and J by 1 base, with 8 bases between the two germline ends. This CDR3 is 13 amino acids long. CDR1 and CDR2 (germline): MNHNS, SASEGT. This CDR3 is CASSRGGQETQYF. CDR3 nucleotide sequence: TGTGCCAGCAGTCGAGGCGGCCAAGAGACCCAGTACTTC.

The chain combines TRBV27 with TRBJ1-6; unclear D gene. V was cut by 6 bases and J by 9 bases, with 9 bases left in between. CDR3 length equals 12 residues. Germline CDR1 and CDR2: MNHEY and SMNVEV (reference sequence). The CDR3 here is CASRRGSSPLHF. The DNA for the CDR3 is TGTGCCAGCAGGCGCGGGTCTTCACCCCTCCACTTT.

J is TRBJ1-5 and V is TRBV18, with 7 bases identical to TRBD1. The CDR3 consists of 15 residues. The V and J ends lost 3 bases and 4 bases, in that order; junction bases with no gene match: 6. Germline values: CDR1 KGHSH, CDR2 LQKENI. This CDR3 is CASSPYGQVNQPQHF. The DNA for the CDR3 is TGTGCCAGCTCACCGTATGGACAGGTGAATCAGCCCCAGCATTTT.

The rearrangement links TRBV5-4 to TRBJ2-3; the match to TRBD2 covers 7 bases. CDR3 length: 14 amino acids. With V trimmed by 5 bases and J by 2 bases, 5 bases remained unmatched. The germline V gene has CDR1 SGHNT and CDR2 YYREEE (reference sequence). The CDR3 coding sequence is TGTGCCAGCAGGTCTAGCGGCTCCACAGATACGCAGTATTTT. This gives the protein CASRSSGSTDTQYF.

This CDR3 reads CASSSSQGNTEAFF. The CDR3 DNA is TGTGCCAGCTCCTCCTCTCAGGGGAACACTGAAGCTTTCTTT. This chain joins TRBV18 and TRBJ1-1; a possible D gene is TRBD1 (5 bases). Germline V gene lookup returns CDR1 KGHSH and CDR2 LQKENI. Trimming shortened V by 6 bases and J by 1 base, and 12 bases separated the two germline ends. The CDR3 is 14 amino acids.

The chain is built from TRBV4-2 and TRBJ1-2, with 7 bases that match TRBD1. In germline, CDR1 is LGHNA, CDR2 YNFKEQ. V was clipped by 4 bases and J by 3 bases; unmatched bases: 11. This CDR3 comprises 16 residues. The CDR3 loop is CASSRPRGNEHYGYTF. The CDR3 DNA is TGTGCCAGCAGCCGGCCCAGGGGGAATGAGCACTATGGCTACACCTTC.

The V call is TRBV5-1, the J call TRBJ1-4; 8 nucleotides line up with TRBD1. V was clipped by 1 base and J by 13 bases; unmatched bases: 0. Germline values: CDR1 SGHRS, CDR2 YFSETQ. The CDR3 is 11 amino acids. The CDR3 DNA reads TGCGCCAGCAGCTTGACAGGGGGACTGTTTTTT. This encodes CASSLTGGLFF. Combining the CDR3 with reference TRBV5-1 and TRBJ1-4 gives the whole variable domain KAGVTQTPRYLIKTRGQQVTLSCSPISGHRSVSWYQQTPGQGLQFLFEYFSETQRNKGNFPGRFSGRQFSNSRSEMNVSTLELGDSALYLCASSLTGGLFFGSGTQLSVL.

The V call is TRBV18, the J call TRBJ2-1, with D maybe TRBD2 (6 bases). Germline CDR1 reads KGHSH; CDR2 reads LQKENI. This CDR3 spans 15 amino acids. V was clipped by 6 bases and J by 7 bases, with 19 bases between them. CDR3 DNA sequence: TGTGCCAGCTCCCAAAGGAGGGATTCGTTTAATGAGCAGTTCTTC. Translated: CASSQRRDSFNEQFF.

The V and J genes are TRBV2 and TRBJ1-2; no reliable D call. This CDR3 is built from 12 residues. V shed 4 bases and J shed 8 bases, with 11 bases lying between them. CDR1 and CDR2 (germline): SNHLY, FYNNEI. This CDR3 reads CASSGRVRGYTF. For the CDR3, the DNA is TGTGCCAGCAGTGGGAGGGTTCGGGGCTACACCTTC.

The genes are TRBV9 and TRBJ2-3, with TRBD2 matching 7 bases. This CDR3 has 16 residues. The germline gives CDR1 SGDLS, CDR2 YYNGEE. The V segment lost 0 bases and the J segment 2 bases; nucleotides outside the gene matches: 6. In DNA, the CDR3 is TGTGCCAGCAGCGTAGGAGTGGGGGGGATCACAGATACGCAGTATTTT. It encodes CASSVGVGGITDTQYF.

In DNA, the CDR3 is TGTGCCAGCAGCTTAGTGGGCGAAGCTGGGGCCAACGTCCTGACTTTC. Amino acids: CASSLVGEAGANVLTF. The J gene is TRBJ2-6, the V gene TRBV7-8; D unclear. Germline V lookup: CDR1 SGHVS, CDR2 FQNEAQ. The CDR3 sequence is 16 residues long. V was shortened by 1 base and J by 2 bases, with 9 bases between the two germline ends. Complete variable domain (other parts from reference TRBV7-8 and TRBJ2-6): GAGVSQSPRYKVAKRGQDVALRCDPISGHVSLFWYQQALGQGPEFLTYFQNEAQLDKSGLPSDRFFAERPEGSVSTLKIQRTQQEDSAVYLCASSLVGEAGANVLTFGAGSRLTVL.

V gene TRBV5-4 combines with J gene TRBJ1-4; D is possibly TRBD1 (5 bases). Trimming shortened V by 0 bases and J by 6 bases, and 12 bases separated the two germline ends. This CDR3 is 15 amino acids long. The V gene's germline CDR1 is SGHNT and CDR2 YYREEE (reference sequence). CDR3 in DNA: TGTGCCAGCAGCTTGGAGTTGGGGGGGGATGAAAAACTGTTTTTT. Translation gives CASSLELGGDEKLFF.